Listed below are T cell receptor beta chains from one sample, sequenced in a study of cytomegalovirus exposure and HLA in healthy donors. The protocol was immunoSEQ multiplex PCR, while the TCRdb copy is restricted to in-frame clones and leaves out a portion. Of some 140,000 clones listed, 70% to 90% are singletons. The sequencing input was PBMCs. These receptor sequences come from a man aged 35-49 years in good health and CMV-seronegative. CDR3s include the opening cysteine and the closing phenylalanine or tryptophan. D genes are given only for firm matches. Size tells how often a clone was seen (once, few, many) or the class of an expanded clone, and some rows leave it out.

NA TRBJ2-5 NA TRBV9 TGTGCCAGCAGCCTTACCGGGGTACAAGAGACCCAGTACTTC CASSLTGVQETQYF
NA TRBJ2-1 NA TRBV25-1 TGTGCCAGCAGTGGGAAGGGGGACCATTACAATGAGCAGTTCTTC CASSGKGDHYNEQFF
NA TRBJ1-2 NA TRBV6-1 TGTGCCAGCAGTGAGGGGGACAAGAACTATGGCTACACCTTC CASSEGDKNYGYTF
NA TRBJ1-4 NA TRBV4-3 TGCGCCAGCAGCCTGGACAGTTCAACTAATGAAAAACTGTTTTTT CASSLDSSTNEKLFF
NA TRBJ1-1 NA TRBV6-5 TGTGCCAGCAGCGTACAGGTGAACACTGAAGCTTTCTTT CASSVQVNTEAFF
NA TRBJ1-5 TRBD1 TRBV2 TGTGCCAGCAAATTGGGACAGGGGAATCAGCCCCAGCATTTT CASKLGQGNQPQHF
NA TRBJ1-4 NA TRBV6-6 TGTGCCAGCAGTCGTAATGAAAAACTGTTTTTT CASSRNEKLFF
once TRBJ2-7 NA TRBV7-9 TGTGCCGGCGGGGGCCGTCACTCCTACGAGCAGTACTTC CAGGGRHSYEQYF
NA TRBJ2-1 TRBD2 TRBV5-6 TGTGCCAGCAGCTTGGGGGGACTACGTGCTGAGCAGTTCTTC CASSLGGLRAEQFF
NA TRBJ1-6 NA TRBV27 TGTGCCAGCAGCCCCAGGGGACCCTCCTATAATTCACCCCTCCACTTT CASSPRGPSYNSPLHF
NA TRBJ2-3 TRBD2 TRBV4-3 TGCGCCAGCAGCCAACAAACTAGCGGGGGCACAGATACGCAGTATTTT CASSQQTSGGTDTQYF
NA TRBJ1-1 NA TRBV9 TGTGCCAGCAGCGTAGAACAGGTGAACACTGAAGCTTTCTTT CASSVEQVNTEAFF
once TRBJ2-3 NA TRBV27 TGTGCCAGCAGTCAGTACGGAGCTAGCACAGATACGCAGTATTTT CASSQYGASTDTQYF
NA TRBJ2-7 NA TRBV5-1 TGCGCCAGCAGCTTTCGAGGGTTTGCTTACGAGCAGTACTTC CASSFRGFAYEQYF
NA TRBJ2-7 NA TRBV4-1 TGCGCCAGCAGCCACAGGTGGGGGGATTTCTACGAGCAGTACTTC CASSHRWGDFYEQYF